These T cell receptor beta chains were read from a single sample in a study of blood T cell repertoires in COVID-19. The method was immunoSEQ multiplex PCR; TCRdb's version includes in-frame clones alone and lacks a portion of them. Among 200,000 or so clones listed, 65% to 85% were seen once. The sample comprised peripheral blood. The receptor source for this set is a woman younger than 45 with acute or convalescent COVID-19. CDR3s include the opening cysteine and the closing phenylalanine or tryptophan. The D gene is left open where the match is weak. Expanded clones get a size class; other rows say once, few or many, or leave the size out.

CDR3 protein: CASSRGTPLETEAFF
CDR3 DNA: TGTGCCAGCAGTCGAGGGACACCCCTTGAGACTGAAGCTTTCTTT
D gene: .
clone size: .
V gene: TRBV28
J gene: TRBJ1-1

CDR3 protein: CASSKIDRGATEAFF
CDR3 DNA: TGTGCCAGCAGCAAAATAGACAGGGGTGCTACTGAAGCTTTCTTT
D gene: TRBD1
clone size: .
V gene: TRBV7-8
J gene: TRBJ1-1

CDR3 protein: CASSLLAGGFGGNEQFF
CDR3 DNA: TGTGCCAGCAGCTTATTGGCCGGGGGGTTTGGCGGCAATGAGCAGTTCTTC
D gene: TRBD2
clone size: .
V gene: TRBV7-6
J gene: TRBJ2-1

CDR3 protein: CASTLDVGEGEQFF
CDR3 DNA: TGTGCCAGCACCCTCGATGTGGGGGAGGGTGAGCAGTTCTTC
D gene: TRBD2
clone size: few
V gene: TRBV7-2
J gene: TRBJ2-1

CDR3 protein: CASSPGNTEAFF
CDR3 DNA: TGTGCCAGCAGTCCAGGGAACACTGAAGCTTTCTTT
D gene: .
clone size: once
V gene: TRBV25-1
J gene: TRBJ1-1

CDR3 protein: CASSLAGGDTQYF
CDR3 DNA: TGTGCCAGCAGCTTAGCGGGTGGTGATACGCAGTATTTT
D gene: .
clone size: .
V gene: TRBV11-2
J gene: TRBJ2-3

CDR3 protein: CASSPGGALIRYGYTF
CDR3 DNA: TGTGCCAGCAGTCCGGGCGGGGCCCTTATCCGATATGGCTACACCTTC
D gene: .
clone size: .
V gene: TRBV2
J gene: TRBJ1-2

CDR3 protein: CASSLTLQVSGYTF
CDR3 DNA: TGTGCCAGCAGCCTCACCTTACAGGTTTCTGGCTACACCTTC
D gene: .
clone size: .
V gene: TRBV7-2
J gene: TRBJ1-2

CDR3 protein: CASSVQGNYGYTF
CDR3 DNA: TGTGCCAGCAGCGTACAGGGTAACTATGGCTACACCTTC
D gene: .
clone size: .
V gene: TRBV9
J gene: TRBJ1-2

CDR3 protein: CASSLGPEQYF
CDR3 DNA: TGTGCCAGCTCCCTGGGCCCCGAGCAGTACTTC
D gene: .
clone size: .
V gene: TRBV18
J gene: TRBJ2-7

CDR3 protein: CASSSFNWNTEAFF
CDR3 DNA: TGTGCCAGCAGCTCATTTAACTGGAACACTGAAGCTTTCTTT
D gene: .
clone size: few
V gene: TRBV5-6
J gene: TRBJ1-1

CDR3 protein: CATSGWSPGRGETQYF
CDR3 DNA: TGTGCCACCAGTGGTTGGTCGCCGGGGAGAGGGGAGACCCAGTACTTC
D gene: .
clone size: .
V gene: TRBV24-1
J gene: TRBJ2-5

CDR3 protein: CASSQVLGDNSYEQYF
CDR3 DNA: TGTGCCAGCAGCCAAGTCTTGGGAGACAACTCCTACGAGCAGTACTTC
D gene: .
clone size: .
V gene: TRBV4-2
J gene: TRBJ2-7

CDR3 protein: CAWDRGGWNTEAFF
CDR3 DNA: TGTGCCTGGGACCGAGGGGGCTGGAACACTGAAGCTTTCTTT
D gene: TRBD1
clone size: once
V gene: TRBV30
J gene: TRBJ1-1

CDR3 protein: CASSLLETGELFF
CDR3 DNA: TGTGCCAGCAGCCTACTTGAGACCGGGGAGCTGTTTTTT
D gene: .
clone size: .
V gene: TRBV12-3/TRBV12-4
J gene: TRBJ2-2

CDR3 protein: CASSPDRGALNEQFF
CDR3 DNA: TGCGCCAGCAGTCCTGACAGGGGGGCCCTTAATGAGCAGTTCTTC
D gene: TRBD1
clone size: .
V gene: TRBV5-1
J gene: TRBJ2-1

CDR3 protein: CASRMRRQKNTEAFF
CDR3 DNA: TGTGCCAGTCGGATGAGAAGACAGAAGAACACTGAAGCTTTCTTT
D gene: .
clone size: .
V gene: TRBV6-5
J gene: TRBJ1-1

CDR3 protein: CASSLDRDGSYEQYF
CDR3 DNA: TGTGCCAGCAGCTTGGACCGGGATGGGTCCTACGAGCAGTACTTC
D gene: .
clone size: once
V gene: TRBV5-4
J gene: TRBJ2-7

CDR3 protein: CASTLGQGASYGYTF
CDR3 DNA: TGTGCCAGCACCCTCGGTCAGGGGGCGAGCTATGGCTACACCTTC
D gene: TRBD1
clone size: .
V gene: TRBV6-5
J gene: TRBJ1-2

CDR3 protein: CASSYVSGGNTGELFF
CDR3 DNA: TGTGCCAGCAGTTACGTTAGCGGGGGGAACACCGGGGAGCTGTTTTTT
D gene: TRBD2
clone size: .
V gene: TRBV6-5
J gene: TRBJ2-2

CDR3 protein: CASEKAGGGTDTQYF
CDR3 DNA: TGTGCCAGCGAGAAAGCGGGAGGCGGCACAGATACGCAGTATTTT
D gene: TRBD2
clone size: .
V gene: TRBV27
J gene: TRBJ2-3

CDR3 protein: CASSLGPLVGLAGAGGETQYF
CDR3 DNA: TGCGCCAGCAGCTTGGGGCCACTCGTGGGGCTAGCGGGAGCCGGGGGAGAGACCCAGTACTTC
D gene: TRBD2
clone size: once
V gene: TRBV5-1
J gene: TRBJ2-5

CDR3 protein: CASSKTTYNSPLHF
CDR3 DNA: TGTGCCAGCAGCAAGACAACTTATAATTCACCCCTCCACTTT
D gene: .
clone size: .
V gene: TRBV7-9
J gene: TRBJ1-6

CDR3 protein: CASSVGDRLNQPQHF
CDR3 DNA: TGTGCCAGCAGCGTAGGGGACAGACTCAATCAGCCCCAGCATTTT
D gene: TRBD1
clone size: few
V gene: TRBV9
J gene: TRBJ1-5

CDR3 protein: CSASMTSGWVGDTQYF
CDR3 DNA: TGCAGTGCTAGTATGACTAGCGGGTGGGTGGGGGATACGCAGTATTTT
D gene: TRBD2
clone size: .
V gene: TRBV20-1
J gene: TRBJ2-3

CDR3 protein: CAISDPGQGTGYEQYF
CDR3 DNA: TGTGCCATCAGTGATCCCGGACAGGGTACGGGCTACGAGCAGTACTTC
D gene: TRBD1
clone size: few
V gene: TRBV10-3
J gene: TRBJ2-7

CDR3 protein: CASSRGHEKLFF
CDR3 DNA: TGTGCCAGCAGTCGTGGCCATGAAAAACTGTTTTTT
D gene: .
clone size: .
V gene: TRBV12-3/TRBV12-4
J gene: TRBJ1-4

CDR3 protein: CASSSADSSYNEQFF
CDR3 DNA: TGTGCCAGCTCATCGGCAGACAGCTCCTACAATGAGCAGTTCTTC
D gene: .
clone size: .
V gene: TRBV18
J gene: TRBJ2-1

CDR3 protein: CASTTGQGYSNQPQHF
CDR3 DNA: TGTGCCAGCACCACGGGACAGGGGTATAGCAATCAGCCCCAGCATTTT
D gene: TRBD1
clone size: .
V gene: TRBV28
J gene: TRBJ1-5

CDR3 protein: CASSRQGMGQPQHF
CDR3 DNA: TGTGCCAGCAGTCGACAGGGGATGGGTCAGCCCCAGCATTTT
D gene: TRBD1
clone size: .
V gene: TRBV28
J gene: TRBJ1-5

CDR3 protein: CASSLPGAAYEQYF
CDR3 DNA: TGTGCCAGCAGTTTGCCGGGAGCGGCCTACGAGCAGTACTTC
D gene: .
clone size: .
V gene: TRBV7-9
J gene: TRBJ2-7

CDR3 protein: CASSQWTGDEHGYTF
CDR3 DNA: TGCGCCAGCAGCCAATGGACAGGGGATGAGCATGGCTACACCTTC
D gene: TRBD1
clone size: .
V gene: TRBV4-3
J gene: TRBJ1-2